One sample yielded the 29 T cell receptor beta chains listed below, sequenced in a study of blood T cell repertoires in COVID-19. Libraries were prepared by immunoSEQ multiplex PCR; TCRdb keeps only in-frame clonotypes and omits some of them. This sample has about 250,000 clones; about 90% occur once, and the top ten carry around 1.9%. Sequencing was carried out using peripheral blood. The receptors stem from a woman aged 55-70 years with COVID-19, enrolled during active disease.

The rearrangement joins TRBV20-1 to TRBJ1-4; 8 bases map to TRBD1. The CDR3 contains 11 residues. With V trimmed by 0 bases and J by 16 bases, 4 bases remained unmatched. CDR1 is DFQATT, CDR2 SNEGSKA, per germline (reference sequence). CDR3 amino acids: CSARDLGTGFF. The CDR3, as DNA: TGCAGTGCTAGAGATCTAGGGACAGGGTTTTTT.

The V gene is TRBV2, the J gene TRBJ2-1; 8 bases are shared with TRBD2. The CDR3 has 15 amino acids. The trim removed 5 bases at V and 1 base at J, leaving 4 bases unmatched. Germline CDR1 SNHLY, CDR2 FYNNEI. The CDR3 loop is CASSQERGSYNEQFF. DNA of the CDR3: TGTGCCAGCAGTCAGGAGCGGGGGTCCTACAATGAGCAGTTCTTC.

This chain connects TRBV3-1 (or the pseudogene TRBV3-2) to TRBJ1-5; 7 bases agree with TRBD1. V lost 5 bases, J lost 5 bases, and 3 bases stayed unmatched. In germline, CDR1 is LGHDT, CDR2 YNNKEL (reference sequence). CDR3 length: 13 amino acids. DNA of the CDR3: TGTGCCAGCAGCTACGGGACAGATCAGCCCCAGCATTTT. This codes for CASSYGTDQPQHF.

The chain combines TRBV12-5 with TRBJ1-2, with D possibly matching TRBD1 (5 bases). In germline, CDR1 is LGHNT, CDR2 FRNRAP. The CDR3 runs to 17 residues. Trimming shortened V by 2 bases and J by 6 bases, and 22 bases separated the two germline ends. The CDR3, as DNA: TGTGCTAGTGGTTTGCCCCCGACAGTTTCGGGCTTAAATGGCTACACCTTC. Translation: CASGLPPTVSGLNGYTF.

This chain joins TRBV7-2 and TRBJ1-2, with a possible D match to TRBD1 (5 bases). Looked up from germline, CDR1 is SGHTA and CDR2 is FQGNSA. V was pared by 4 bases and J by 3 bases, with 12 bases between. CDR3 length: 14 amino acids. The DNA of the CDR3 is TGTGCCAGCAGCTCCCTCAGGGTGGACTATGGCTACACCTTC. Amino acids: CASSSLRVDYGYTF.

This chain connects TRBV5-1 to TRBJ1-4; 7 nucleotides align to TRBD1. Germline CDR1 SGHRS, CDR2 YFSETQ. The ends lost 3 bases at V and 12 bases at J; junction bases unmatched: 8. This CDR3 has 13 residues. CDR3: CASSSRQGRELFF. CDR3 in DNA: TGCGCCAGCAGCTCCCGACAGGGCCGGGAACTGTTTTTT.

This rearrangement joins TRBV30 to TRBJ1-1; the match to TRBD1 covers 7 bases. The germline V gene encodes CDR1 GTSNPN and CDR2 SVGIG (reference sequence). V lost 4 bases to trimming and J lost 4 bases; unmatched junction nucleotides: 12. The CDR3 is 15 amino acids. The CDR3 coding sequence is TGTGCCTGGACCCCCCGAGGGGGCCCGGGCACTGAAGCTTTCTTT. Translation gives CAWTPRGGPGTEAFF.

This clone was found a few times. The genes are TRBV2 and TRBJ2-7, with TRBD1 identical over 7 bases. V lost 2 bases to trimming and J lost 5 bases; unmatched junction nucleotides: 9. Germline V gene lookup returns CDR1 SNHLY and CDR2 FYNNEI. This CDR3 contains 15 residues. In DNA, the CDR3 is TGTGCCAGCAGTGAAATTGGGGTTCAGGGGGACGAGCAGTACTTC. Its protein product is CASSEIGVQGDEQYF.

This chain uses TRBV4-2 with TRBJ1-1; D is ambiguous. CDR1 and CDR2 (germline): LGHNA, YNFKEQ. Trimming pared 3 bases from V and 0 bases from J, leaving 11 bases between. The CDR3 loop spans 15 amino acids. The CDR3 region has the DNA TGTGCCAGCAGCCAGCGGGGAAGAATGAACACTGAAGCTTTCTTT. Protein sequence: CASSQRGRMNTEAFF.

The CDR3 coding sequence is TGCGCCAGCAGCCAAGATAGTAGTTTGGGACAGGGGGCGGAAGAGACCCAGTACTTC. It translates to CASSQDSSLGQGAEETQYF. The J gene is TRBJ2-5, the V gene TRBV4-3; 12 nucleotides line up with TRBD1. Germline V CDR1 and CDR2: LGHNA, YSLEER. V lost 0 bases and J lost 3; bases outside the gene matches: 11. The CDR3 contains 19 residues.

This clone was recorded once. V is TRBV5-1 and J is TRBJ2-7; 7 nucleotides line up with TRBD2. In germline, CDR1 is SGHRS, CDR2 YFSETQ. The CDR3 loop spans 16 amino acids. The V gene end was trimmed by 4 bases and the J gene end by 0 bases; junction bases not matched to a gene: 10. In DNA form, the CDR3 reads TGCGCCAGCAGCCGAACAAGCGGGGCTCCCTCCTACGAGCAGTACTTC. Protein sequence: CASSRTSGAPSYEQYF. Together with reference TRBV5-1 and TRBJ2-7, the CDR3 gives the full variable domain: KAGVTQTPRYLIKTRGQQVTLSCSPISGHRSVSWYQQTPGQGLQFLFEYFSETQRNKGNFPGRFSGRQFSNSRSEMNVSTLELGDSALYLCASSRTSGAPSYEQYFGPGTRLTVT.

V and J are TRBV4-3 and TRBJ2-1; D possibly corresponds to TRBD1 (5 bases). The germline V gene encodes CDR1 LGHNA and CDR2 YSLEER. Trimming left V 1 base short and J 7 bases short, with 14 bases between. The CDR3 has 15 amino acids. The CDR3 coding sequence is TGCGCCAGCAGCCAAGGCCCAAAGACAGTTAATGAGCAGTTCTTC. Translated, it gives CASSQGPKTVNEQFF.

The V call is TRBV3-1 (or the pseudogene TRBV3-2), the J call TRBJ1-6, with D unresolved. In germline, CDR1 is LGHDT, CDR2 YNNKEL (reference sequence). The CDR3 runs 17 residues. Trimming pared 0 bases from V and 4 bases from J, leaving 13 bases between. The CDR3 spells CASSQEVQAPYNSPLHF. The CDR3 coding sequence is TGTGCCAGCAGCCAAGAGGTCCAGGCTCCTTATAATTCACCCCTCCACTTT.

As DNA, the CDR3 is TGTGCCAGCAGTTTCGTAGGGGGGGGAGATACGCAGTATTTT. This sequence encodes CASSFVGGGDTQYF. The chain couples TRBV27 to TRBJ2-3; possible D gene TRBD2, 7 bases. CDR3 size: 14 residues. From germline, CDR1 is MNHEY and CDR2 SMNVEV (reference sequence). V dropped 3 bases and J dropped 5 bases, with 12 bases sitting between them.

This clone was seen just once. The V and J genes are TRBV11-1 and TRBJ1-4; D unresolved. V dropped 4 bases and J dropped 8 bases, with 17 bases sitting between them. The V gene's germline CDR1 is SGHAT and CDR2 FQDESV (reference sequence). There are 15 residues in the CDR3. CDR3 region: CASSSGWAAEEKLFF. The CDR3 nucleotides read TGTGCCAGCAGCTCCGGATGGGCTGCCGAAGAAAAACTGTTTTTT.

The J gene is TRBJ2-1, the V gene TRBV7-3; no firm D call. Trimming pared 0 bases from V and 10 bases from J, leaving 7 bases between. CDR1 SGHTA and CDR2 FQGTGA come from the germline V gene. The CDR3 loop spans 12 amino acids. In DNA, the CDR3 is TGTGCCAGCAGCTTAACTCCTCCGGAGCAGTTCTTC. Translation: CASSLTPPEQFF.

V is TRBV27 and J is TRBJ2-7; 10 bases are a match to TRBD1. This CDR3 contains 16 residues. The germline V gene encodes CDR1 MNHEY and CDR2 SMNVEV (reference sequence). Unmatched junction bases numbered 9, after V lost 5 bases and J lost 2 bases. CDR3 nucleotide sequence: TGTGCCAGCAGTCCCACGGGACAGGGGCTTCCCTACGAGCAGTACTTC. It codes for CASSPTGQGLPYEQYF.

The count of this clone is one. CDR3 DNA: TGTGCCAGCAGTGAAGTTGCTACAGCCCTGTCTGAAAAACTGTTTTTT. The encoded protein is CASSEVATALSEKLFF. The gene calls are TRBV6-1 and TRBJ1-4, with D unclear. Per the germline V gene, CDR1 is MNHNS and CDR2 is SASEGT. Trimming cost V 1 base and J 7 bases, with 16 bases left between them. The CDR3 covers 16 residues.

The chain couples TRBV2 to TRBJ2-3; 9 nucleotides align to TRBD1. The CDR3 runs 12 residues. The V segment lost 9 bases and the J segment 3 bases; nucleotides outside the gene matches: 1. Germline CDR1 SNHLY, CDR2 FYNNEI. CDR3 DNA sequence: TGTGCCAGAGGACAGGGGACAGATACGCAGTATTTT. This translates into CARGQGTDTQYF.

The chain has TRBV5-4 and TRBJ2-1; 11 bases are shared with TRBD2. This CDR3 has 15 residues. Losses at the gene ends were 3 bases for V and 3 bases for J; bases not matched to a gene: 2. Germline V gene data show CDR1 as SGHNT and CDR2 as YYREEE (reference sequence). CDR3 nucleotide sequence: TGTGCCAGCAGCTCACTAGCGGGGGACTACAATGAGCAGTTCTTC. Encoded protein: CASSSLAGDYNEQFF.

This chain uses TRBV4-2 with TRBJ1-1, with D hard to call. The V end lost 0 bases, the J end lost 0 bases, and 11 bases lay between the germline ends. Germline values: CDR1 LGHNA, CDR2 YNFKEQ. The CDR3 has 16 amino acids. The CDR3 protein is CASSQDFGSVNTEAFF. DNA for the CDR3: TGTGCCAGCAGCCAAGATTTTGGCAGCGTGAACACTGAAGCTTTCTTT.

This chain links TRBV10-3 with TRBJ2-1, with TRBD2 identical over 8 bases. Germline CDR1 reads ENHRY; CDR2 reads SYGVKD. The CDR3 spans 17 residues. V was clipped by 3 bases and J by 0 bases; unmatched bases: 7. CDR3 sequence reads: CAISDPLAGSSYNEQFF. CDR3 coding DNA: TGTGCCATCAGTGACCCTTTAGCGGGGAGCTCCTACAATGAGCAGTTCTTC.

The chain carries TRBV4-3 and TRBJ1-3; tentatively, D is TRBD1 (6 bases). This CDR3 has 16 residues. The V gene's germline CDR1 is LGHNA and CDR2 YSLEER. The germline V and J ends were trimmed by 4 bases and 4 bases, with 17 bases remaining between them. The CDR3 DNA is TGCGCCAGCAGCCCATTTCCCACAGGGATCGGAAACACCATATATTTT. Protein sequence: CASSPFPTGIGNTIYF.

The chain uses TRBV7-2 and TRBJ1-1; a possible D gene is TRBD1 (5 bases). CDR1 is SGHTA and CDR2 is FQGNSA in the germline V gene. This CDR3 is 15 amino acids long. Trimming stripped 6 bases from V and 0 bases from J, with 14 bases between. For the CDR3, the DNA is TGTGCCAGCAGTTTTAGCCCAGGGATGAACACTGAAGCTTTCTTT. Encoded protein: CASSFSPGMNTEAFF.

The rearrangement links TRBV7-2 to TRBJ1-1, with 7 bases fitting TRBD1. Germline CDR1 and CDR2: SGHTA and FQGNSA. CDR3 length equals 15 residues. V lost 4 bases and J lost 4; bases outside the gene matches: 9. The CDR3 bases are TGTGCCAGCAGCTCACAGGGGATGGCCCTCACTGAAGCTTTCTTT. It translates to CASSSQGMALTEAFF.

The gene calls are TRBV10-3 and TRBJ1-1; tentatively, D is TRBD1 (6 bases). V shed 10 bases and J shed 0 bases, with 12 bases lying between them. Germline V gene lookup returns CDR1 ENHRY and CDR2 SYGVKD. This CDR3 is built from 13 residues. The CDR3 sequence: CATSDRLNTEAFF. CDR3 DNA sequence: TGTGCCACTTCTGACAGGTTGAACACTGAAGCTTTCTTT.

V is TRBV5-6 and J is TRBJ1-5; 8 bases are shared with TRBD1. Losses at the gene ends were 1 base for V and 5 bases for J; bases not matched to a gene: 5. The germline CDR1 and CDR2 sequences are SGHDT and YYEEEE. This CDR3 comprises 15 residues. In DNA form, the CDR3 reads TGTGCCAGCAGCTTGTGGCAGGGGGCCGATCAGCCCCAGCATTTT. Translated, it gives CASSLWQGADQPQHF.

This clone was recorded once. The rearrangement links TRBV27 to TRBJ2-5; TRBD2 aligns across 11 bases. Germline V gene lookup returns CDR1 MNHEY and CDR2 SMNVEV (reference sequence). J lost 0 bases, V lost 1 base, and 13 bases had no gene match. The CDR3 loop spans 20 amino acids. The CDR3 protein is CASSLLGRGLAVRYQETQYF. The CDR3 DNA follows: TGTGCCAGCAGTTTATTAGGTCGGGGACTAGCGGTGAGGTACCAAGAGACCCAGTACTTC.

The chain employs TRBV10-3 and TRBJ1-4; 10 bases agree with TRBD1. The CDR3 runs 14 residues. V shed 5 bases and J 6 bases; nucleotides not matched to a gene: 3. Germline lookup yields CDR1 ENHRY and CDR2 SYGVKD. The CDR3 spells CAISSGTGDEKLFF. Written as DNA, the CDR3 is TGTGCCATCAGTTCCGGGACAGGGGATGAAAAACTGTTTTTT.